The 10 T cell receptor beta chains presented below share a single source sample, sequenced in a study of T cell responses to AZD1222 COVID-19 vaccine. The assay was immunoSEQ multiplex PCR, and TCRdb's table has in-frame clones only and misses some. The table includes some 130,000 clones, 75% to 95% detected once. The sequencing used peripheral blood, collected on day 0 of AZD1222 vaccination. Receptors originate from an adult in good health.

This clone was found once. V usage is TRBV3-1 (or the pseudogene TRBV3-2) and J usage is TRBJ1-2; TRBD1 agrees at 8 bases. V shed 0 bases, J shed 6 bases, and the junction held 3 bases outside the gene matches. The CDR3 totals 14 residues. CDR1 and CDR2 (germline): LGHDT, YNNKEL (reference sequence). CDR3 sequence (DNA): TGTGCCAGCAGCCAAGAGACAGGGGCCCATGGCTACACCTTC. Amino acid sequence: CASSQETGAHGYTF.

CDR3 sequence (DNA): TGTGCCCTCGCCGGGACGGATAACTATGGCTACACCTTC. As protein: CALAGTDNYGYTF. This chain connects TRBV6-5 to TRBJ1-2, with a tentative D call TRBD1 (5 bases). The CDR3 is 13 residues long. Germline V gene sequence: CDR1 MNHEY, CDR2 SVGAGI. Trimming removed 11 bases at V and 1 base at J, with 14 bases between.

This clone was counted a single time. This chain connects TRBV7-9 to TRBJ1-2; D is uncertain. The germline gives CDR1 SEHNR, CDR2 FQNEAQ (reference sequence). V lost 2 bases and J lost 7, with 11 bases in between. The CDR3 contains 13 residues. DNA for the CDR3: TGTGCCAGCAGCTTACCCCTAGGTGGTGGCTACACCTTC. Encoded protein: CASSLPLGGGYTF.

The chain has TRBV6-5 and TRBJ2-7; the match to TRBD1 covers 11 bases. CDR1 and CDR2 (germline): MNHEY, SVGAGI. This CDR3 spans 16 amino acids. After removal of 0 bases from V and 4 bases from J, the junction contained 5 bases not matched to a gene. CDR3 coding DNA: TGTGCCAGCAGTTACTCCGGACAGGGGGCTATTTACGAGCAGTACTTC. It encodes CASSYSGQGAIYEQYF.

This chain connects TRBV18 to TRBJ2-6, with 10 bases fitting TRBD1. With 3 bases clipped from V and 0 bases from J, the junction kept 8 bases outside the gene matches. The germline gives CDR1 KGHSH, CDR2 LQKENI. The CDR3 is made up of 19 amino acids. The CDR3 loop is CASSPIWDRGRSGANVLTF. The CDR3, as DNA: TGTGCCAGCTCACCGATCTGGGACAGGGGCCGCTCTGGGGCCAACGTCCTGACTTTC.

In regard to this clone: Sequence at one end of the junction differs from germline and may be a read error. This chain joins TRBV7-3 and TRBJ2-5; TRBD2 aligns across 14 bases. CDR1 and CDR2 from the germline V gene are SGHTA and FQGTGA. The CDR3 has 15 residues. CDR3 nucleotides: TGTGCCAGCAGCCCGACTAGCGGGGGGGCTGAGATCCAGTACTTC. Translation gives CASSPTSGGAEIQYF.

The chain joins TRBV30 to TRBJ2-5; 7 bases are shared with TRBD2. The CDR3 consists of 15 residues. Germline V gives CDR1 GTSNPN, CDR2 SVGIG (reference sequence). The trim removed 5 bases at V and 1 base at J, leaving 10 bases unmatched. CDR3 sequence: CAWGGAGETQETQYF. Written as DNA, the CDR3 is TGTGCCTGGGGGGGTGCGGGGGAGACCCAAGAGACCCAGTACTTC.

The chain joins TRBV7-8 to TRBJ1-6; 10 nucleotides align to TRBD1. From germline, CDR1 is SGHVS and CDR2 FQNEAQ. Trimming cost V 4 bases and J 8 bases; bases outside gene matches: 8. CDR3 size: 16 residues. CDR3 in amino acids: CASSSKTGTGDSPLHF. The CDR3 nucleotides are TGTGCCAGCAGCTCCAAAACCGGGACAGGGGATTCACCCCTCCACTTT.

The chain couples TRBV10-1 to TRBJ1-3, with D possibly matching TRBD1 (5 bases). Trimming took off 0 bases at V and 4 bases at J, with 7 bases between the two ends. This CDR3 region has 14 residues. Germline loops: CDR1 WNHNN, CDR2 SYGVQD (reference sequence). The CDR3 protein is CASSESGDGNTIYF. CDR3 nucleotides: TGCGCCAGCAGTGAGTCTGGGGACGGAAACACCATATATTTT.

This chain joins TRBV7-2 and TRBJ1-5, with 8 nucleotides matching TRBD1. V lost 1 base, J lost 0 bases, and 8 bases stayed unmatched. CDR3 size: 18 residues. The germline gives CDR1 SGHTA, CDR2 FQGNSA. The CDR3 DNA reads TGTGCCAGCAGCTTAGATAGACCGACAGGGGATAGCAATCAGCCCCAGCATTTT. It is translated as CASSLDRPTGDSNQPQHF.